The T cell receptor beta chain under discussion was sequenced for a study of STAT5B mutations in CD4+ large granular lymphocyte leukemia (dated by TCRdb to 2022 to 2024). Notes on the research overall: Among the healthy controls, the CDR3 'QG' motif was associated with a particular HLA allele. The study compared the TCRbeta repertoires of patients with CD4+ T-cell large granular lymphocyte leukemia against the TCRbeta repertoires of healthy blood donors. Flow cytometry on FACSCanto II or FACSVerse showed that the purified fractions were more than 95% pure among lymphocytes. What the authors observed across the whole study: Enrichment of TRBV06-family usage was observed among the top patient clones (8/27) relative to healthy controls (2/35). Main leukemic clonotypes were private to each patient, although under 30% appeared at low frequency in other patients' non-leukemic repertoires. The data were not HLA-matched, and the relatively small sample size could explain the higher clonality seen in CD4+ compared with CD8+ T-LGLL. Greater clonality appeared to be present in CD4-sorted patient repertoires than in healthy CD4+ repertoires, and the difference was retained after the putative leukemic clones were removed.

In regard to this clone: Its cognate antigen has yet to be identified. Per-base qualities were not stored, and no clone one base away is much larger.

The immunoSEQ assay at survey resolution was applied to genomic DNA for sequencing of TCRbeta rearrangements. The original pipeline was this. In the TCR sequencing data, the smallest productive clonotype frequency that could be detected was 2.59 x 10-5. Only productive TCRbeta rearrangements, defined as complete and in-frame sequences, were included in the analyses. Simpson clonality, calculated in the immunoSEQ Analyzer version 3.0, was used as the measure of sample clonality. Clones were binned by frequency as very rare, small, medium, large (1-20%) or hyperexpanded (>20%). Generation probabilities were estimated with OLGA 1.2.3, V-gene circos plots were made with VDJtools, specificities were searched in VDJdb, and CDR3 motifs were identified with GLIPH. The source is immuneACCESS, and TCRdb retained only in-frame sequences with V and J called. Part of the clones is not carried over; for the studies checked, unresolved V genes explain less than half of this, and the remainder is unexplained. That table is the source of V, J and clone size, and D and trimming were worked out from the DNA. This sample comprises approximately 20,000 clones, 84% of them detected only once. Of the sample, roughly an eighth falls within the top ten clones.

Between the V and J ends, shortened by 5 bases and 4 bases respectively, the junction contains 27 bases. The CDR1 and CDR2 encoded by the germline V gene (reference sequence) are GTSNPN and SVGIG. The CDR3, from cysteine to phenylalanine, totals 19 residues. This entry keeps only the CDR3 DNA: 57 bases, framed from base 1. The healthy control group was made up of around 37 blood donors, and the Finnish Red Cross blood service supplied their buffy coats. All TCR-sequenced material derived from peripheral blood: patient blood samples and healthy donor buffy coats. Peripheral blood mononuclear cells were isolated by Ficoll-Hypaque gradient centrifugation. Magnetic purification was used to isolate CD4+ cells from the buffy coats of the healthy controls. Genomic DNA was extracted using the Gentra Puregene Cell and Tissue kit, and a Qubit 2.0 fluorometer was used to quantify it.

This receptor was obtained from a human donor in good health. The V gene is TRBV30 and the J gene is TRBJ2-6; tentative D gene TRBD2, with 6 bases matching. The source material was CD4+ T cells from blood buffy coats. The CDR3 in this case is CAWGGIRRAVLGGANVLTF. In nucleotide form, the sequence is TGTGCCTGGGGGGGGATTCGCAGGGCCGTCTTGGGGGGGGCCAACGTCCTGACTTTC.